Listed below are T cell receptor beta chains from one sample, sequenced in a study of T cell repertoires in aging, cancer and after chemotherapy. TCRdb re-called the multiplex PCR reads with MiXCR, one entry per CDR3 protein. The table includes over 10,000 distinct CDR3 sequences, about a quarter detected once. The sequenced material came from blood. The receptors originated from a human donor in good health. The CDR3 runs from the conserved cysteine through the conserved F or W. The order of the fields is V gene, D gene, J gene, clone size, CDR3 DNA, CDR3 protein. D genes are given only for firm matches. Size tells how often a clone was seen (once, few, many) or the class of an expanded clone, and some rows leave it out.

>TRBV5-6|TRBD1|TRBJ1-5|few
TGTGCCAGCAGCTGGGGACAGTTCGGAGGTCAGCCCCAGCATTTT
CASSWGQFGGQPQHF
>TRBV28|NA|TRBJ2-4|NA
TGTGCCAGCAGCCCAGTTCGACTAGCCAAAAACATTCAGTACTTC
CASSPVRLAKNIQYF
>TRBV29-1|TRBD1|TRBJ2-5|NA
TGCAGCGTTGTGTTAGGGACAGGGTTTAGGGAGACCCAGTACTTC
CSVVLGTGFRETQYF
>TRBV13|NA|TRBJ1-1|few
TGTGCCAGCAGCCCCCCAGTGAACACTGAAGCTTTCTTT
CASSPPVNTEAFF
>TRBV7-2|TRBD1|TRBJ2-3|many
TGTGCCAGCAGCCGGGACAGGGACACAGATACGCAGTATTTT
CASSRDRDTDTQYF
>TRBV30|TRBD1|TRBJ2-5|few
TGTGCCTGGAGTGCAAAGACAGGGGTTAGAGAGACCCAGTACTTC
CAWSAKTGVRETQYF
>TRBV7-2|NA|TRBJ1-2|NA
TGTGCCAGCAGCTTGGACGGGACAATTAATGGCTACACCTTC
CASSLDGTINGYTF
>TRBV6-5|TRBD2|TRBJ2-2|NA
TGTGCCAGCACCCCCCCCACGCGAGCAGCGGGGCGACGCGCGAACACCGGGGAGCTGTTTTTT
CASTPPTRAAGRRANTGELFF
>TRBV12-3/TRBV12-4|NA|TRBJ2-7|NA
TGTGCCGGCAGCTACGAGGCTAGCAACGCTCAAGAGCAGTACTTC
CAGSYEASNAQEQYF
>TRBV9|NA|TRBJ2-3|NA
TGTGCCAGCAGCGTAGGAGGGCTCACAGATACGCAGTATTTT
CASSVGGLTDTQYF
>TRBV5-1|NA|TRBJ2-6|few
TGCGCCAGCCACTCTGGGGCCAACGTCCTGACTTTC
CASHSGANVLTF
>TRBV9|NA|TRBJ1-2|NA
TGTGCCAGCAGCGTAGCCCACTATGGCTACACCTTC
CASSVAHYGYTF
>TRBV5-1|TRBD1|TRBJ1-1|NA
TGCGCCAGCAGCCTTGGACAGGCAACTTTCTTT
CASSLGQATFF
>TRBV10-3|NA|TRBJ2-3|NA
TGTGCCATCAGTGATGTCAGCACAGATACGCAGTATTTT
CAISDVSTDTQYF
>TRBV25-1|TRBD1|TRBJ2-6|few
TGTGCCAGCAGTGCCGCAGGGGGCTCTGGGGCCAACGTCCTGACTTTC
CASSAAGGSGANVLTF
>TRBV4-2|NA|TRBJ2-3|few
TGTGCCAGCAGCCAAGTACGGGGGGCCGGGGGAGCCGATACGCAGTATTTT
CASSQVRGAGGADTQYF
>TRBV30|NA|TRBJ1-1|many
TGTGCCTGGAGGATGGGTACTGAAGCTTTCTTT
CAWRMGTEAFF
>TRBV14|NA|TRBJ2-5|NA
TGTGCCAGCAGCCAAACACGTTACGAAGGGGAGACCCAGTACTTC
CASSQTRYEGETQYF
>TRBV12-3/TRBV12-4|NA|TRBJ1-1|NA
TGTGCCAGCAGTTTATTAGGGTTGAACACTGAAGCTTTCTTT
CASSLLGLNTEAFF
>TRBV12-3/TRBV12-4|TRBD1|TRBJ1-2|few
TGTGCCAGCAGTCGCGCTACCGGGACAGGGGTTTCATCTGGCTACACCTTC
CASSRATGTGVSSGYTF
>TRBV4-3|NA|TRBJ2-5|NA
TGCGCCAGCAGCCAAGGGGCGGGTAGGGAGACCCAGTACTTC
CASSQGAGRETQYF
>TRBV20-1|NA|TRBJ1-1|NA
TGCAGTGCTAGAATCCAGGGTAGGGGGAAAGCTTTCTTT
CSARIQGRGKAFF
>TRBV11-2|NA|TRBJ1-5|NA
TGTGCCAGCAGCTTAAGGCAGGGCGTGGGGCAGCCCCAGCATTTT
CASSLRQGVGQPQHF
>TRBV12-3/TRBV12-4|NA|TRBJ1-5|NA
TGTGCCAGCAGTTTAGGGTCCAGCCAGCCCCAGCATTTT
CASSLGSSQPQHF
>TRBV20-1|NA|TRBJ2-3|NA
TGCAGTGCTAGTTTGGTCGGGTTGGATACGCAGTATTTT
CSASLVGLDTQYF
>TRBV14|TRBD1|TRBJ1-3|NA
TGTGCCAGCAGCCGATGGACAGGGTTTTTCTATGGAAACACCATATATTTT
CASSRWTGFFYGNTIYF
>TRBV6-6|TRBD1|TRBJ2-3|NA
TGTGCCAGCAGGGACGACAGGGCTCGCACAGATACGCAGTATTTT
CASRDDRARTDTQYF
>TRBV29-1|NA|TRBJ1-2|medium-sized
TGCAGCGGGATCGGGACACCTAACTATGGCTACACCTTC
CSGIGTPNYGYTF
>TRBV6-5|NA|TRBJ2-7|NA
TGTGCCAGCAGTACTCCAGGGAGCGAGCAGTACTTC
CASSTPGSEQYF
>TRBV7-3|TRBD2|TRBJ2-3|NA
TGTGCCAGCAGCTTGTTAGCGGGGGGTAGCACAGATACGCAGTATTTT
CASSLLAGGSTDTQYF
>TRBV6-2/TRBV6-3|NA|TRBJ2-2|few
TGTGCCAGCAGCCCCGACAGCCCCGCGAACACCGGGGAGCTGTTTTTT
CASSPDSPANTGELFF
>TRBV19|NA|TRBJ2-5|NA
TGTGCCAGTAGTATAGGTAGGGGACAAGAGACCCAGTACTTC
CASSIGRGQETQYF
>TRBV4-2|NA|TRBJ1-2|NA
TGTGCCAGCAGCCAAGACACAGGGTCTTCCTATGGCTACACCTTC
CASSQDTGSSYGYTF
>TRBV7-9|NA|TRBJ1-2|few
TGTGCCAGCAGCTTGGTGGAGGGCCTCGTTGGCTACACCTTC
CASSLVEGLVGYTF
>TRBV5-5|NA|TRBJ2-7|few
TGTGCCAGCAGCTTGCGGGTCTTTGACTACGAGCAGTACTTC
CASSLRVFDYEQYF
>TRBV9|TRBD1|TRBJ2-3|NA
TGTGCCAGCAGCGTACGGGACAGGGTTGGAGATACGCAGTATTTT
CASSVRDRVGDTQYF
>TRBV20-1|TRBD1|TRBJ1-5|few
TGCAGTGCTAGAAAGTTCGGGACAGAGAATCAGCCCCAGCATTTT
CSARKFGTENQPQHF
>TRBV18|NA|TRBJ1-1|NA
TGTGCCAGCTCACCAGGGGCTTCGGCCACTGAAGCTTTCTTT
CASSPGASATEAFF
>TRBV25-1|NA|TRBJ1-1|NA
TGTGCCAGCGGGGCAGGCAAATACACTGAAGCTTTCTTT
CASGAGKYTEAFF
>TRBV7-2|NA|TRBJ1-3|few
TGTGCCAGCAGCTGGACAGCGGCCACCATATATTTT
CASSWTAATIYF
>TRBV7-3|TRBD1|TRBJ2-3|NA
TGTGCCAGCAGCGCGACAGGGACAGATACGCAGTATTTT
CASSATGTDTQYF
>TRBV18|TRBD1|TRBJ1-2|NA
TGTGCCAGCTCACCCGACAGGGCGTATGGCTACACCTTC
CASSPDRAYGYTF
>TRBV5-1|NA|TRBJ2-7|once
TGCGCCAGCAGCTTGGTTAGCAGAACTAACGAGCAGTACTTC
CASSLVSRTNEQYF
>TRBV7-6|NA|TRBJ1-4|NA
TGTGCCAGCAGCTCAGGATGGTGGGATGAAAAACTGTTTTTT
CASSSGWWDEKLFF
>TRBV6-5|NA|TRBJ1-2|medium-sized
TGTGCCAGCAGCCATAGCGATTATGGCTACACCTTC
CASSHSDYGYTF
>TRBV6-1|NA|TRBJ2-2|many
TGTGCCAGCGGGGAGACAGGTAACACCGGGGAGCTGTTTTTT
CASGETGNTGELFF
>TRBV20-1|TRBD2|TRBJ2-1|NA
TGCAGTGCTACCGGGACTACCCCATATAACAATGAGCAGTTCTTC
CSATGTTPYNNEQFF
>TRBV4-2|NA|TRBJ1-1|NA
TGCGCCAGCAGCCAAGACGTTAGGACAAACGCTTTCTTT
CASSQDVRTNAFF